The clone carrying this T cell receptor (beta chain) was observed at least ten times. The target antigen is unknown. This record comes from a study of response to subunit inactivated influenza vaccine. Study findings and constraints: The authors proposed limited new T cell recruitment per seasonal influenza vaccination.

TCRdb redid the calling of the RT-PCR reads with MiXCR, one entry per CDR3 protein. This table holds hundreds of thousands of distinct CDR3 sequences, over 9% found once. The sequences come from non-naive T cells sorted from PBMCs, collected less than 15 days before vaccination. The receptor's source is a man aged 50 to 59 who received an inactivated influenza vaccine.

The CDR3 region is CASRQDSYNEQFF. The CDR3, as DNA: TGTGCCAGTAGACAGGATTCCTACAATGAGCAGTTCTTC. This chain links TRBV6-6 with TRBJ2-1; D may be TRBD1 (6 bases). Germline V lookup: CDR1 MNHNY, CDR2 SVGAGI (reference sequence). V was pared by 9 bases and J by 1 base, with 10 bases between. There are 13 residues in the CDR3.